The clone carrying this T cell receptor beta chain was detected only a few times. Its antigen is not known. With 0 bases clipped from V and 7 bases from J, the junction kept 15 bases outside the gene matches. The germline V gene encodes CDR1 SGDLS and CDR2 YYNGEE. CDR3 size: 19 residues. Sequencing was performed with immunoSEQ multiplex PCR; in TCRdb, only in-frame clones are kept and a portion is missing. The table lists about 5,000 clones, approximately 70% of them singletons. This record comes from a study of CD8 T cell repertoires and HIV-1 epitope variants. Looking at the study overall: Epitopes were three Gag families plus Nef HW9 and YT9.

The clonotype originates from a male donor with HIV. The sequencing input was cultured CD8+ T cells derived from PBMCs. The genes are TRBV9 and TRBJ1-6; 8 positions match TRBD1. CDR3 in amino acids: CASSVDKGTGSGGNSPLHF. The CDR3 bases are TGTGCCAGCAGCGTAGACAAAGGGACAGGCTCTGGGGGGAATTCACCCCTCCACTTT. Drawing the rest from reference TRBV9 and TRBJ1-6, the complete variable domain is DSGVTQTPKHLITATGQRVTLRCSPRSGDLSVYWYQQSLDQGLQFLIQYYNGEERAKGNILERFSAQQFPDLHSELNLSSLELGDSALYFCASSVDKGTGSGGNSPLHFGNGTRLTVT.